This T cell receptor (beta chain) was found in a study of quantifying T cell responses using KT2 cells. Whole-study context: RNA was reverse transcribed with TCR alpha and beta constant-region primers. The second PCR ran as a qPCR until a predetermined fluorescence threshold was reached.

This clonotype was observed a few times. A single-stranded UMI oligo with SP2 sequence was ligated to cDNA 3' ends. First-round PCR used about 4 cycles and beta primers RC1.1 and RC1.2 covering TRBC1 and TRBC2. A single record per CDR3 protein comes from TCRdb applying MiXCR to the UMI-ligation and nested PCR reads. The sample holds tens of thousands of distinct CDR3 sequences, roughly 12% seen once. The V gene's germline CDR1 is DFQATT and CDR2 SNEGSKA (reference sequence). V was shortened by 5 bases and J by 1 base, with 19 bases between the two germline ends. This CDR3 has 16 amino acids. The chain carries TRBV20-1 and TRBJ2-3; no reliable D call. The sample comprised PBMCs spiked with cells of the T cell clone KT2. The clonotype originates from a human donor. The DNA of the CDR3 is TGCAGTGCTGCGACACCGACAAACCGAGGCACAGATACGCAGTATTTT. It specifies CSAATPTNRGTDTQYF.